This TCR beta chain was sequenced during a study of blood T cell repertoires in COVID-19. Whole-study context: Sample material is recorded as cDNA or gDNA derived from T cells, B-cell-depleted T cells, or PBMCs.

The CDR3 loop spans 15 amino acids. The V end was cut by 5 bases, the J end by 0 bases, with 11 bases between. Germline-derived CDR1 and CDR2 are MNHEY and SVGAGI. Original processing notes: Nucleated cell number was recorded as an estimate derived from reference gene primer amplification. Profiled with immunoSEQ multiplex PCR; TCRdb holds only in-frame clones, not every one. V and J calls and clone size are those listed in that table; D and trimming were worked out from the DNA. The data contain about 210,000 clones, around 82% of them singletons. This clone has more than one count but fewer than ten.

The receptor was isolated from a woman in her thirties or forties with active or convalescent COVID-19. The sequenced material came from peripheral blood. The chain combines TRBV6-5 with TRBJ1-3; D is undetermined. CDR3 residues: CASSPGFSSGNTIYF. Here the CDR3 DNA reads TGTGCCAGCAGTCCGGGTTTTAGCTCTGGAAACACCATATATTTT.